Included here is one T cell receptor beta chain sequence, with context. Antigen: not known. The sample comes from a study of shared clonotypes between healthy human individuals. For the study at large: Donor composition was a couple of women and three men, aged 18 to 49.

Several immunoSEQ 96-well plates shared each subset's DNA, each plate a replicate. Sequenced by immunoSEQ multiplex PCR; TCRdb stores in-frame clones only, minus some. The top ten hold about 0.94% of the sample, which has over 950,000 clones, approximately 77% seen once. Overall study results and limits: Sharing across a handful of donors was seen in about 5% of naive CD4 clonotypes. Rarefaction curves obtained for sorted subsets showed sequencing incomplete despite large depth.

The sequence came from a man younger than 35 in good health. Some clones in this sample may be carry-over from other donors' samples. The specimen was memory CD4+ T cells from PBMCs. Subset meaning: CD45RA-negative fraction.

The CDR3 region is CASAGGVLGDEQYF. CDR3 DNA sequence: TGTGCCAGCGCGGGCGGAGTCCTAGGAGACGAGCAGTACTTC. This chain connects TRBV28 to TRBJ2-7; D perhaps matches TRBD2 (5 bases). Deletions cut 8 bases from V and 5 bases from J, with 19 bases between. Germline V gives CDR1 MDHEN, CDR2 SYDVKM. The length of the CDR3 is 14 residues.